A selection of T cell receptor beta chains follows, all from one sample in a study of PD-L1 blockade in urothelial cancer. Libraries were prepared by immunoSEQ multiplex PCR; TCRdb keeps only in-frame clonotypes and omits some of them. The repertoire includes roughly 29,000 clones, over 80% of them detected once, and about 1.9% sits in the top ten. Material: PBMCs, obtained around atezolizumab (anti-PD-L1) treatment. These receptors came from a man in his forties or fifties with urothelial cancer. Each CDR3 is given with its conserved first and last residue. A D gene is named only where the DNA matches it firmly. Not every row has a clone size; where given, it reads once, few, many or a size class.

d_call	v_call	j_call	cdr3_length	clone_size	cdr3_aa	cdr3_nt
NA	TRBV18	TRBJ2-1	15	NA	CASSPFGDTYNEQFF	TGTGCCAGCTCACCCTTCGGGGACACCTACAATGAGCAGTTCTTC
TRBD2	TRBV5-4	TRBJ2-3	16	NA	CASSLGGGGPADTQYF	TGTGCCAGCAGCTTGGGGGGCGGGGGGCCAGCAGATACGCAGTATTTT
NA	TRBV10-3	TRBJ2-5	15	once	CAISESNSPGETQYF	TGTGCCATCAGTGAGTCGAACAGCCCAGGGGAGACCCAGTACTTC
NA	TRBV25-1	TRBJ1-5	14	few	CASSEWGRGQPQHF	TGTGCCAGCAGTGAATGGGGCAGGGGACAGCCCCAGCATTTT
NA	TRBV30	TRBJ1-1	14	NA	CAWSRSLPNTEAFF	TGTGCCTGGAGTCGTAGCTTACCGAACACTGAAGCTTTCTTT
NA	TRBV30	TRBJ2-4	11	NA	CAWSHKNIQYF	TGTGCCTGGAGCCATAAAAACATTCAGTACTTC
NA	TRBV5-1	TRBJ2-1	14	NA	CASNWGVIYNEQFF	TGCGCCAGCAATTGGGGAGTCATTTACAATGAGCAGTTCTTC
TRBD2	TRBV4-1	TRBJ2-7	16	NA	CASSQAGTSGSYEQYF	TGCGCCAGCAGCCAAGCCGGGACTAGCGGCTCCTACGAGCAGTACTTC
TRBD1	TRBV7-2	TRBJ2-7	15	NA	CASSPRTGFGHEQYF	TGTGCCAGCAGCCCTCGGACAGGGTTTGGCCACGAGCAGTACTTC
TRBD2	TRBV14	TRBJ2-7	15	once	CASSLWTSGSYEQYF	TGTGCCAGCAGCCTGTGGACTAGCGGCTCCTACGAGCAGTACTTC
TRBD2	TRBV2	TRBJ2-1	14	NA	CASSGLAGYNEQFF	TGTGCCAGCAGTGGACTAGCGGGATACAATGAGCAGTTCTTC
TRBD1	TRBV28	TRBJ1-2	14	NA	CASSLLDRVNSYTF	TGTGCCAGCAGCCTTTTAGACAGGGTAAACTCCTACACCTTC
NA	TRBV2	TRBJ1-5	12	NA	CASGLPPQPQHF	TGTGCCAGCGGACTGCCGCCCCAGCCCCAGCATTTT
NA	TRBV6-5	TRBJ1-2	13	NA	CASSYPGGRGYTF	TGTGCCAGCAGTTACCCCGGGGGGCGGGGCTACACCTTC
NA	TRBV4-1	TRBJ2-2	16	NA	CASSQGRYSGTGELFF	TGCGCCAGCAGCCAAGGGCGGTATTCGGGGACCGGGGAGCTGTTTTTT
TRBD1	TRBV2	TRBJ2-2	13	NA	CASGQGWTGELFF	TGTGCCAGCGGACAGGGGTGGACCGGGGAGCTGTTTTTT
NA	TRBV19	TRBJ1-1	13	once	CASSMRLRGRAFF	TGTGCCAGTAGTATGCGTCTGAGGGGGAGAGCTTTCTTT
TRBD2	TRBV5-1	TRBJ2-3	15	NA	CASKTAGGGTDTQYF	TGCGCCAGCAAGACGGCGGGAGGAGGCACAGATACGCAGTATTTT
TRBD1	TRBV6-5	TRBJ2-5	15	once	CASRSTGGAGETQYF	TGTGCCAGCAGATCGACAGGGGGCGCAGGGGAGACCCAGTACTTC
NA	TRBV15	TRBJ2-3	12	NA	CATSSLTDTQYF	TGTGCCACCAGCAGCCTCACAGATACGCAGTATTTT
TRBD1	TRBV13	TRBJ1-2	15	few	CASSLSGQGARGYTF	TGTGCCAGCAGCTTATCAGGACAGGGGGCTCGCGGCTACACCTTC
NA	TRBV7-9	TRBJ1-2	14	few	CASSRTTGPHGYTF	TGTGCCAGCAGCCGAACCACAGGACCCCATGGCTACACCTTC
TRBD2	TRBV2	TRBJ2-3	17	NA	CASSEGTSGGVADTQYF	TGTGCCAGCAGTGAAGGGACTAGCGGGGGGGTAGCAGATACGCAGTATTTT
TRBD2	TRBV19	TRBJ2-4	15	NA	CASTGGGLAKNIQYF	TGTGCCAGTACGGGGGGAGGGCTAGCCAAAAACATTCAGTACTTC
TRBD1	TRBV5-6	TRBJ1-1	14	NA	CASSRQGGKTEAFF	TGTGCCAGCAGTCGACAGGGTGGGAAAACTGAAGCTTTCTTT
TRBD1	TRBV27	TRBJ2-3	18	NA	CASSQGQGWGAGTDTQYF	TGTGCCAGCAGCCAGGGACAGGGCTGGGGGGCCGGCACAGATACGCAGTATTTT
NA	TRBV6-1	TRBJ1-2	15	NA	CASSHTGAPGYGYTF	TGTGCCAGCAGTCATACTGGGGCGCCTGGCTATGGCTACACCTTC
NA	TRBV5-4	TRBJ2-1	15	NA	CASSSDLGSYNEQFF	TGTGCCAGCAGCTCCGACTTGGGCTCCTACAATGAGCAGTTCTTC
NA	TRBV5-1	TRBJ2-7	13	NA	CASSLGTDYEQYF	TGCGCCAGCAGCTTGGGGACAGACTACGAGCAGTACTTC
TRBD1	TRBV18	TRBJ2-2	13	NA	CASSPRTGGELFF	TGTGCCAGCTCACCTCGGACAGGCGGGGAGCTGTTTTTT
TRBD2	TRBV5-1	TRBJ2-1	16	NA	CASSWASGSNHNEQFF	TGCGCCAGCAGCTGGGCTAGCGGGAGCAACCACAATGAGCAGTTCTTC
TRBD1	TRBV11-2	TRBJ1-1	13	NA	CASSLEGQRMAFF	TGTGCCAGCAGCTTAGAGGGACAGAGGATGGCTTTCTTT
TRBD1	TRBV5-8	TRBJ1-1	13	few	CASSQTGSPEAFF	TGTGCCAGCAGCCAGACAGGGTCCCCTGAAGCTTTCTTT
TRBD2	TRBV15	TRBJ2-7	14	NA	CATSRGLASREQYF	TGTGCCACCAGCAGAGGACTAGCGTCCCGCGAGCAGTACTTC
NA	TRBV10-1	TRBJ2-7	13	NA	CASSGVWKGKQYF	TGCGCCAGCAGTGGGGTCTGGAAGGGGAAGCAGTACTTC
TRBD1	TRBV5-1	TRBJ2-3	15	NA	CASSFVQGAADTQYF	TGCGCCAGCAGCTTTGTGCAGGGGGCTGCAGATACGCAGTATTTT
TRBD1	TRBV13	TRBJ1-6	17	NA	CASSPQGQLSYNSPLHF	TGTGCCAGCAGCCCCCAGGGACAGCTCTCCTATAATTCACCCCTCCACTTT
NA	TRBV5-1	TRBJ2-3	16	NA	CASSLGSSARTDTQYF	TGCGCCAGCAGCTTGGGGTCCAGCGCGAGGACAGATACGCAGTATTTT
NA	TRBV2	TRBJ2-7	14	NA	CASKGARNSYEQYF	TGTGCCAGCAAAGGGGCCCGGAACTCCTACGAGCAGTACTTC
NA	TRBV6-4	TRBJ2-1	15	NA	CASSDEAGPYNEQFF	TGTGCCAGCAGTGACGAAGCGGGCCCCTACAATGAGCAGTTCTTC
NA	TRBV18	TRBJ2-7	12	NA	CASSPGGHEQYF	TGTGCCAGCTCACCAGGGGGCCACGAGCAGTACTTC
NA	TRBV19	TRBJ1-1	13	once	CASRNRVNTEAFF	TGTGCCAGTAGGAACAGGGTGAACACTGAAGCTTTCTTT
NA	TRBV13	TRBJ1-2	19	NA	CASSLDGLRESLTNYGYTF	TGTGCCAGCAGCTTAGATGGGCTTCGGGAATCCCTCACTAACTATGGCTACACCTTC
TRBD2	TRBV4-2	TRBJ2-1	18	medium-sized	CASSQDPAVGGRTDEQFF	TGTGCCAGCAGCCAAGATCCCGCCGTTGGCGGGAGGACCGATGAGCAGTTCTTC
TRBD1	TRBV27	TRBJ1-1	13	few	CASSVQGGSRAFF	TGTGCCAGCAGCGTCCAGGGGGGTTCTAGAGCTTTCTTT
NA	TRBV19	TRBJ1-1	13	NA	CATTQRSNTEAFF	TGTGCCACCACCCAACGGAGCAACACTGAAGCTTTCTTT